These T cell receptor beta chains were read from a single sample in a study of CD8 T cells in Susac syndrome. TCRdb re-called the immunoSEQ multiplex PCR reads through MiXCR, storing one row per CDR3 protein. The sample yields some 250,000 distinct CDR3 sequences, less than 96% seen once. Sequenced sample: CD4+ T cells from PBMCs. Source of these receptors: a human donor with Susac syndrome. CDR3s include the opening cysteine and the closing phenylalanine or tryptophan. Fields, in order: CDR3 DNA, CDR3 protein, J gene, D gene, clone size, V gene. A D gene is named only where the DNA matches it firmly. For some rows the clone size is stated as once, few or many, or as a class when expanded; others skip it.

TGTGCCAGCAGCGTAGTTCGGGACAGGGAAGATAACTATGGCTACACCTTC	CASSVVRDREDNYGYTF	TRBJ1-2	TRBD1	NA	TRBV9
TGTGCCAGCAGTCCCCTCTACAATGAGCAGTTCTTC	CASSPLYNEQFF	TRBJ2-1	NA	NA	TRBV2
TGTGCCTGGAGTAGGGGACAGTACAATGAGCAGTTCTTC	CAWSRGQYNEQFF	TRBJ2-1	TRBD1	NA	TRBV30
TGTGCCAGTACTGGGCCCCTGAACACTGAAGCTTTCTTT	CASTGPLNTEAFF	TRBJ1-1	NA	NA	TRBV19
TGTGCCAGCAGCTTAGACCGTAGCGGGTCCTACAATGAGCAGTTCTTC	CASSLDRSGSYNEQFF	TRBJ2-1	TRBD2	NA	TRBV7-3
TGTGCCAGCAGCCGAGCTGGCGGAGGCAATCAGCCCCAGCATTTT	CASSRAGGGNQPQHF	TRBJ1-5	NA	NA	TRBV5-4
TGTGCCAGCGTCTTAGAAAAAGGGGCTGAAGCTTTCTTT	CASVLEKGAEAFF	TRBJ1-1	NA	NA	TRBV12-3/TRBV12-4
TGCGCCAGCAGCTTACAGGCTCAGGGGTCTGAAGCTTTCTTT	CASSLQAQGSEAFF	TRBJ1-1	NA	NA	TRBV5-1
TGTGCCAGCAGTTCCACCTACGAGCAGTACTTC	CASSSTYEQYF	TRBJ2-7	NA	NA	TRBV12-3/TRBV12-4
TGCGCCAGCAGCCCCCCCTTTAGGGACTACAATGAGCAGTTCTTC	CASSPPFRDYNEQFF	TRBJ2-1	NA	NA	TRBV4-1
TGCGCCAGCAGCCAAGGGACCGGGAGCACGCAAGAGACCCAGTACTTC	CASSQGTGSTQETQYF	TRBJ2-5	NA	NA	TRBV4-1
TGTGCCAGCAGTCAGGGGGGTGGAAACACCATATATTTT	CASSQGGGNTIYF	TRBJ1-3	TRBD1	few	TRBV7-9
TGTGCCAGCAACGACCAGCTAACCGTTGGGGAGACCCAGTACTTC	CASNDQLTVGETQYF	TRBJ2-5	NA	NA	TRBV7-2
TGCGCCAGCAGCTTAAGTAATCGCGGGACCGCGGAGGAGACCCAGTACTTC	CASSLSNRGTAEETQYF	TRBJ2-5	NA	NA	TRBV5-1
TGTGCCAGCAGCCCCGCCGGGGGCGAAAACTACGAGCAGTACTTC	CASSPAGGENYEQYF	TRBJ2-7	NA	NA	TRBV7-6
TGCGCCAGCAGCTTGGCACTGGGGGGCGCAGATACGCAGTATTTT	CASSLALGGADTQYF	TRBJ2-3	NA	NA	TRBV5-1
TGCAGTGCCCCGAGCGGGAGGGCCCTCAATGAGCAGTTCTTC	CSAPSGRALNEQFF	TRBJ2-1	TRBD2	NA	TRBV20-1
TGCAGTGCTAGTCGCACGGGGGATACGCAGTATTTT	CSASRTGDTQYF	TRBJ2-3	NA	NA	TRBV20-1